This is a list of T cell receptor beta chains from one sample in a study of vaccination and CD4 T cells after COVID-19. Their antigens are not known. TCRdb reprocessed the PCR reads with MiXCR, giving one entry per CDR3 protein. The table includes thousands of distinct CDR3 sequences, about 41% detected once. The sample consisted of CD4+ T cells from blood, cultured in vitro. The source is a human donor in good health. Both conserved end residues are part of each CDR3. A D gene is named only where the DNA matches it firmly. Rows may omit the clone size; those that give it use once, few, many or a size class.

CASSPMSGNTEAFF,TGTGCCAGTAGTCCAATGTCCGGGAACACTGAAGCTTTCTTT,NA,TRBV19,NA,TRBJ1-1
CASSFRGGYTF,TGTGCCAGCAGCTTTCGGGGGGGCTACACCTTC,NA,TRBV11-2,few,TRBJ1-2
CSARDDRTAYEQYF,TGCAGTGCTAGAGATGACAGGACTGCCTACGAGCAGTACTTC,NA,TRBV20-1,NA,TRBJ2-7
CASSLLGQGALTRQHF,TGTGCCAGCAGCTTATTGGGGCAGGGGGCCCTTACGCGCCAGCATTTT,TRBD1,TRBV7-8,few,TRBJ1-5
CSARSAGGSYEQYF,TGCAGTGCTAGATCAGCGGGAGGGTCCTACGAGCAGTACTTC,TRBD2,TRBV20-1,NA,TRBJ2-7
CSVEVRSGQPQHF,TGCAGCGTTGAAGTAAGAAGCGGACAGCCCCAGCATTTT,NA,TRBV29-1,NA,TRBJ1-5
CASRYGTLYNEQFF,TGCGCCAGCAGGTACGGGACTCTTTACAATGAGCAGTTCTTC,NA,TRBV10-1,NA,TRBJ2-1
CASRRAGGQPQHF,TGTGCCAGCAGGCGTGCAGGGGGTCAGCCCCAGCATTTT,TRBD1,TRBV5-8,NA,TRBJ1-5
CASSSTRGGGNQPQHF,TGTGCCAGCAGTTCTACTAGGGGGGGGGGCAATCAGCCCCAGCATTTT,NA,TRBV6-5,few,TRBJ1-5
CASSDGGTSGSRSYNEQFF,TGTGCCAGCTCGGATGGTGGGACTAGCGGGAGCCGCTCCTACAATGAGCAGTTCTTC,TRBD2,TRBV18,once,TRBJ2-1
CASSSLDRNQPQHF,TGTGCCAGCAGCTCCCTGGACAGAAATCAGCCCCAGCATTTT,NA,TRBV7-7,few,TRBJ1-5
CSARDAAGDSNQPQHF,TGCAGTGCTAGAGATGCAGCAGGGGATAGCAATCAGCCCCAGCATTTT,NA,TRBV20-1,NA,TRBJ1-5
CASSLAVEGTEAFF,TGTGCCAGCAGCTTAGCGGTTGAGGGGACTGAAGCTTTCTTT,NA,TRBV7-6,few,TRBJ1-1
CASSLTLATGTFSYEQYF,TGTGCCAGCAGTCTAACCCTCGCAACCGGGACTTTCTCCTACGAGCAGTACTTC,NA,TRBV27,few,TRBJ2-7
CASRDYLYGYTF,TGTGCCAGCAGGGACTACCTCTATGGCTACACCTTC,NA,TRBV6-2/TRBV6-3,few,TRBJ1-2
CASSPRGNRGLGLSYEQYF,TGTGCCAGCAGCCCCCGTGGTAACAGGGGACTAGGCCTCTCCTACGAGCAGTACTTC,NA,TRBV7-2,NA,TRBJ2-7
CASSPQDAQYF,TGTGCCAGCAGCCCGCAGGACGCCCAGTACTTC,NA,TRBV7-9,few,TRBJ2-5
CASSLGGNTEAFF,TGCGCCAGCAGCTTGGGGGGGAACACTGAAGCTTTCTTT,NA,TRBV5-1,NA,TRBJ1-1
CAIRPTESSYNSPLHF,TGTGCCATCAGACCGACCGAAAGCTCCTATAATTCACCCCTCCACTTT,NA,TRBV10-3,few,TRBJ1-6
CASRWGPNEKLFF,TGTGCCAGTAGGTGGGGGCCTAATGAAAAACTGTTTTTT,NA,TRBV19,NA,TRBJ1-4
CSATLGQISYNEQFF,TGCAGTGCTACCCTCGGACAGATTTCCTACAATGAGCAGTTCTTC,NA,TRBV20-1,NA,TRBJ2-1
CARSRDRVDSPLHF,TGTGCCAGAAGCAGGGACAGGGTTGATTCACCCCTCCACTTT,TRBD1,TRBV5-3,few,TRBJ1-6
CASTFFGDKDHNEQFF,TGTGCCAGTACCTTTTTTGGGGATAAGGATCACAATGAGCAGTTCTTC,NA,TRBV19,NA,TRBJ2-1
CSARDLLQAHQETQYF,TGCAGTGCTAGAGATCTCCTCCAAGCCCACCAAGAGACCCAGTACTTC,NA,TRBV20-1,NA,TRBJ2-5
CSVPSGSRDTQYF,TGCAGTGTCCCTAGCGGGAGTAGAGATACGCAGTATTTT,TRBD2,TRBV20-1,NA,TRBJ2-3
CASSLDPGRKSPLHF,TGTGCCAGCAGCTTAGATCCAGGGAGGAAATCACCCCTCCACTTT,NA,TRBV7-8,few,TRBJ1-6
CASSEGLRPTNQPQHF,TGTGCCAGCAGTGAGGGCCTCCGTCCTACCAATCAGCCCCAGCATTTT,NA,TRBV6-2/TRBV6-3,few,TRBJ1-5
CASSSRDSFNYGYTF,TGTGCCAGCAGCTCCCGGGACAGCTTTAACTATGGCTACACCTTC,TRBD1,TRBV7-2,NA,TRBJ1-2
CAWSFNVGQGASPLHF,TGTGCCTGGAGCTTTAACGTCGGACAGGGGGCTTCACCCCTCCACTTT,TRBD1,TRBV30,NA,TRBJ1-6
CASSGVRNEQFF,TGTGCCAGTAGTGGAGTCCGAAATGAGCAGTTCTTC,NA,TRBV19,few,TRBJ2-1
CASSEAYRGYGYTF,TGTGCCAGCAGTGAAGCCTACAGGGGCTATGGCTACACCTTC,TRBD1,TRBV6-1,NA,TRBJ1-2
CASSLAGVKYTEAFF,TGTGCCAGCAGCCTAGCAGGGGTCAAGTACACTGAAGCTTTCTTT,NA,TRBV11-2,NA,TRBJ1-1
CSARGWGNTDTQYF,TGCAGTGCTAGAGGGTGGGGTAACACAGATACGCAGTATTTT,NA,TRBV20-1,NA,TRBJ2-3
CASNPGGGGEQFF,TGTGCCAGCAACCCTGGGGGAGGTGGCGAGCAGTTCTTC,NA,TRBV6-2/TRBV6-3,NA,TRBJ2-1
CASRLTGYNSPLHF,TGTGCCAGCAGGTTGACAGGCTATAATTCACCCCTCCACTTT,NA,TRBV6-1,few,TRBJ1-6
CSARDLSYEQYF,TGCAGTGCTCGGGACCTCTCCTACGAGCAGTACTTC,NA,TRBV20-1,NA,TRBJ2-7
CASSLQGAQGYTF,TGTGCCAGCAGCTTACAGGGAGCCCAAGGCTACACCTTC,NA,TRBV7-6,NA,TRBJ1-2
CASSLAVREFEQYF,TGTGCCAGCAGCCTCGCTGTCCGGGAGTTCGAGCAGTACTTC,NA,TRBV6-1,NA,TRBJ2-7
CATSDPRAWQETQYF,TGTGCCACCAGTGATCCCCGGGCCTGGCAAGAGACCCAGTACTTC,NA,TRBV24-1,few,TRBJ2-5
CASSMGDSSNQPQHF,TGTGCCAGTAGTATGGGGGATTCAAGCAATCAGCCCCAGCATTTT,NA,TRBV19,NA,TRBJ1-5
CASSPEQGLVYGYTF,TGTGCCAGCTCACCCGAACAGGGATTGGTCTATGGCTACACCTTC,NA,TRBV18,NA,TRBJ1-2
CASSRRTGELFF,TGTGCCAGCAGCCGGCGCACCGGGGAGCTGTTTTTT,NA,TRBV7-7,NA,TRBJ2-2
CASRLHPNTEAFF,TGTGCCAGCAGGCTGCACCCGAACACTGAAGCTTTCTTT,NA,TRBV2,NA,TRBJ1-1
CAWTIGGNTEAFF,TGTGCCTGGACCATAGGGGGTAACACCGAAGCTTTCTTT,NA,TRBV30,NA,TRBJ1-1
CASSASLLFEQYF,TGTGCCAGCAGTGCAAGTCTGTTGTTTGAGCAGTACTTC,NA,TRBV2,few,TRBJ2-7
CATSSSSGAFNEKLFF,TGTGCCACCAGCAGCTCCTCAGGGGCCTTTAATGAAAAACTGTTTTTT,NA,TRBV15,NA,TRBJ1-4
CAWSLPNTRHYGYTF,TGTGCCTGGAGTTTACCAAATACACGGCACTATGGCTACACCTTC,NA,TRBV30,NA,TRBJ1-2
CSASAGAGPDTDTQYF,TGCAGTGCTAGCGCGGGGGCGGGGCCGGACACAGATACGCAGTATTTT,NA,TRBV20-1,few,TRBJ2-3
CATSFRGAGELFF,TGTGCCACCAGCTTTCGGGGGGCCGGGGAGCTGTTTTTT,TRBD2,TRBV24-1,NA,TRBJ2-2
CASSLAETQYF,TGTGCCAGCAGCTTAGCGGAGACCCAGTACTTC,NA,TRBV7-8,NA,TRBJ2-5
CASSYFSGRAPDTQYF,TGTGCCAGCAGTTACTTTAGCGGGAGGGCCCCAGATACGCAGTATTTT,TRBD2,TRBV6-5,NA,TRBJ2-3